These T cell receptor beta chains were read from a single sample in a study of T cells after yellow fever vaccination. TCRdb independently ran MiXCR on the 5' RACE reads; one entry per CDR3 protein. The repertoire includes about 29,000 distinct CDR3 sequences, about 5% of them detected once, and 35% to 50% sits in the top ten. Source: CD8+ T cells sorted from PBMCs, taken 10 days after the yellow fever booster vaccination. The source of these receptors is a man aged 25-45 years who received the YFV17D yellow fever vaccine. Both conserved end residues are part of each CDR3. D genes are given only for firm matches. Clone size, where shown, is once, few, many, or a class for clones that have expanded.

>many|.|TRBV29-1|TRBJ1-1
TGCAGCGTTGTCGTGGAGGGCACTGAAGCTTTCTTT
CSVVVEGTEAFF
>many|.|TRBV5-4|TRBJ2-2
TGTGCCAGCAGTCTCGCCGGGGAGCTGTTTTTT
CASSLAGELFF
>many|.|TRBV19|TRBJ2-1
TGTGCCAGTAGTATAGTGGGGGGTGGATCCTACAATGAGCAGTTCTTC
CASSIVGGGSYNEQFF
>many|TRBD1|TRBV10-3|TRBJ2-7
TGTGCCATCAGTGAGGAGACAGGGCCCGGTTACGAGCAGTACTTC
CAISEETGPGYEQYF
>many|.|TRBV6-6|TRBJ2-6
TGTGCCAGCAGCACCAACCGCCAGGGGACCGGGGCCAACGTCCTGACTTTC
CASSTNRQGTGANVLTF
>many|.|TRBV29-1|TRBJ1-1
TGCAGCGTTTCACCCTTGGACGGAAACACTGAAGCTTTCTTT
CSVSPLDGNTEAFF
>many|.|TRBV6-5|TRBJ1-5
TGTGCCAGCAGTTACGCACAGAATAGCAATCAGCCCCAGCATTTT
CASSYAQNSNQPQHF
>many|.|TRBV6-6|TRBJ2-7
TGTGCCAGCACCCAGACTAGCTACGAGCAGTACTTC
CASTQTSYEQYF
>many|.|TRBV20-1|TRBJ1-1
TGCAGTGCTAGAGATCCCAGGGGCACTGAAGCTTTCTTT
CSARDPRGTEAFF
>many|.|TRBV29-1|TRBJ1-1
TGCAGCGTTACACAGGGTCGGGGCAACACTGAAGCTTTCTTT
CSVTQGRGNTEAFF
>many|.|TRBV4-3|TRBJ2-7
TGCGCCAGCAGCCAACGGCACGGGGCTACTTACGAGCAGTACTTC
CASSQRHGATYEQYF
>.|TRBD2|TRBV7-9|TRBJ2-1
TGTGCCAGCAGCCCGTTTCGGGAGGGGAACTCCTACAATGAGCAGTTCTTC
CASSPFREGNSYNEQFF
>many|TRBD1|TRBV5-1|TRBJ2-7
TGCGCCAGCAGACCTCAGGGACAGGGAAACGAGCAGTACTTC
CASRPQGQGNEQYF
>many|TRBD2|TRBV7-8|TRBJ2-2
TGTGCCAGCAGCTACTTTACTAGCGGGACGGGCACCGGGGAGCTGTTTTTT
CASSYFTSGTGTGELFF
>many|.|TRBV19|TRBJ1-2
TGTGCCAGTAGAATTAACTATGGCTACACCTTC
CASRINYGYTF
>many|.|TRBV4-2|TRBJ2-2
TGTGCCAGCAGCCCGGGCCTCCCAGCCGGGGAGCTGTTTTTT
CASSPGLPAGELFF
>many|.|TRBV5-5|TRBJ2-7
TGTGCCAGCAGCCCCTCTGGTAACGAGCAGTACTTC
CASSPSGNEQYF
>many|TRBD2|TRBV11-2|TRBJ2-5
TGTGCCAGCAGCCGTCTAGCGGGAGAGGTGGAGACCCAGTACTTC
CASSRLAGEVETQYF
>many|.|TRBV3-1|TRBJ2-7
TGTGCCAGCAGCCGAACAGGGTTCCACGAGCAGTACTTC
CASSRTGFHEQYF
>many|.|TRBV28|TRBJ2-5
TGTGCCAGCAGTTTAGTAGAGACCCAGTACTTC
CASSLVETQYF
>many|TRBD2|TRBV4-3|TRBJ2-7
TGCGCCAGCAGCCCCAGCGGGATCGGCGAGCAGTACTTC
CASSPSGIGEQYF
>many|.|TRBV19|TRBJ2-1
TGTGCCAGTAGTATTGGGACTCCTTCCTACAATGAGCAGTTCTTC
CASSIGTPSYNEQFF
>many|.|TRBV6-5|TRBJ2-7
TGTGCCAGCAGCCACTCCGACACCGTCTACGAGCAGTACTTC
CASSHSDTVYEQYF
>many|TRBD2|TRBV7-2|TRBJ2-5
TGTGCCAGCAGCTTACTTACTAGCGGGCGGGAGACCCAGTACTTC
CASSLLTSGRETQYF